The clone carrying this TCR beta chain was seen a single time. The antigen is undetermined. TCRdb keeps only in-frame clones here, not all; method: immunoSEQ multiplex PCR. This sample carries approximately 2,300,000 clones, 85% to 95% of them seen once, and the ten largest clones take more than 0.35%. The data stem from a study of shared clonotypes between healthy human individuals. Trimming left V 2 bases short and J 4 bases short, with 17 bases between. This CDR3 is 16 amino acids long. Germline V gene sequence: CDR1 SNHLY, CDR2 FYNNEI. Findings and caveats of the study: Of the naive CD4 clonotypes, 4% to 5% were shared across a handful of donors.

This rearrangement joins TRBV2 to TRBJ2-5; D may match TRBD1 or TRBD2 (6 bases each). This receptor was obtained from a young man in good health. Some clones in this sample may be carry-over from other donors' samples. Sequenced sample: naive CD4+ T cells from PBMCs. Subset meaning: CD45RA+ positively selected. The DNA of the CDR3 is TGTGCCAGCAGTGAACCTCCGTTAGGGGGGCTAGAGACCCAGTACTTC. As protein: CASSEPPLGGLETQYF.